The 27 T cell receptor beta chains reported below all come from one sample, sequenced in a study of molecular identifiers for immune sequencing clone quantification. TCRdb re-called the PCR reads through MiXCR, storing one row per CDR3 protein. The sample contains 460,000 or so distinct CDR3 sequences, around 25% of which appear only once. What was sequenced was naive CD8+ T cells from blood, with Jurkat cell RNA spiked in. Subset indicated: FACS-sorted CD8+CD4-CCR7+CD45RA+ naive T cells. All receptors derive from a human donor in good health. Some libraries in this study had Jurkat cell RNA spiked in.

Many counts were recorded for this clonotype. The CDR3 DNA sequence: TGTGCCAGCAGTACCCGGGACAGGGGACCCAACACTGAAGCTTTCTTT. It is translated as CASSTRDRGPNTEAFF. The chain employs TRBV6-2 or TRBV6-3 and TRBJ1-1, with 10 bases that match TRBD1. The CDR3 is 16 residues long. Trimming took 5 bases from V and 2 from J; bases not matched to a gene: 8. Germline V gene sequence: CDR1 MNHEY, CDR2 SVGEGT.

The rearrangement uses TRBV7-9 and TRBJ2-3, with TRBD2 matching over 8 bases. The V gene end was trimmed by 6 bases and the J gene end by 4 bases; junction bases not matched to a gene: 12. This CDR3 contains 16 residues. Germline loops: CDR1 SEHNR, CDR2 FQNEAQ (reference sequence). The CDR3 region has the DNA TGTGCCAGCAGGCAGACTAGCGCCGACCTCCCAGATACGCAGTATTTT. As protein: CASRQTSADLPDTQYF.

To note about this clonotype: This may arise from a read error, as a much more abundant clone is one base away. V gene TRBV7-9 combines with J gene TRBJ2-7, with D uncertain. The CDR3 is 12 residues long. Germline values: CDR1 SEHNR, CDR2 FQNEAQ (reference sequence). Trimming stripped 6 bases from V and 5 bases from J, with 11 bases between. CDR3 protein: CASSYSDHEQYF. Here the CDR3 DNA reads TGTGCCAGCAGTTACAGTGACCACGAGCAGTACTTC.

There are a few counts of this clonotype. CDR3 sequence: CASSSMDSLSAMQPQHF. DNA of the CDR3: TGTGCCAGCAGTTCAATGGACAGCTTGTCGGCGATGCAGCCCCAGCATTTT. V usage is TRBV12-3 or TRBV12-4 and J usage is TRBJ1-5; D is possibly TRBD1 (6 bases). V lost 4 bases, J lost 7 bases, and 23 bases lay in between. The CDR3 sequence is 17 residues long.

This clonotype has at least ten counts. The gene calls are TRBV7-6 and TRBJ2-5, with no clear D. V lost 4 bases, J lost 2 bases, and 14 bases lay in between. The CDR3 is made up of 15 amino acids. Germline V gene lookup returns CDR1 SGHVS and CDR2 FNYEAQ. The CDR3 loop is CASSSEINIQETQYF. In DNA, the CDR3 is TGTGCCAGCAGCTCCGAGATTAACATTCAAGAGACCCAGTACTTC. The full variable domain, rest sourced from reference TRBV7-6 and TRBJ2-5, is GAGVSQSPRYKVTKRGQDVALRCDPISGHVSLYWYRQALGQGPEFLTYFNYEAQQDKSGLPNDRFSAERPEGSISTLTIQRTEQRDSAMYRCASSSEINIQETQYFGPGTRLLVL.

The V gene is TRBV12-5, the J gene TRBJ2-5, with 12 positions matching TRBD2. The V gene's germline CDR1 is LGHNT and CDR2 FRNRAP. After removal of 5 bases from V and 1 base from J, the junction contained 17 bases not matched to a gene. This CDR3 contains 20 residues. In DNA, the CDR3 is TGTGCTAGTGGTGACCCCTCCGCCCCTAGCGGGGGGGCCCTCCAAGAGACCCAGTACTTC. This translates into CASGDPSAPSGGALQETQYF. Full variable domain (remainder filled in from reference TRBV12-5 and TRBJ2-5): DARVTQTPRHKVTEMGQEVTMRCQPILGHNTVFWYRQTMMQGLELLAYFRNRAPLDDSGMPKDRFSAEMPDATLATLKIQPSEPRDSAVYFCASGDPSAPSGGALQETQYFGPGTRLLVL.

Comments on this clonotype: A much larger clone differs by one base, so this may be a read error. The chain links TRBV6-5 to TRBJ2-7; no definite D call. The CDR3 contains 14 residues. Germline assignment: CDR1 MNHEY and CDR2 SVGAGI. DNA for the CDR3: TGTGCCCGCAGTTACGCCACCAAGGCGGAGGAGCAGTACTTC. Its translation is CARSYATKAEEQYF.

The V and J genes are TRBV30 and TRBJ2-7; D could derive from TRBD1 or TRBD2 (6 bases each). V was pared by 5 bases and J by 5 bases, with 16 bases between. This CDR3 contains 13 residues. Germline V gives CDR1 GTSNPN, CDR2 SVGIG (reference sequence). CDR3 sequence: CAWPVGGPHEQYF. The CDR3 DNA sequence: TGTGCCTGGCCCGTGGGGGGCCCCCACGAGCAGTACTTC.

Regarding this clonotype: Given a much more abundant clone one base away, this may be a read error. This CDR3 is missing its conserved last phenylalanine or tryptophan, likely due to a read error. The chain recombines TRBV9 with TRBJ2-3, with 7 bases identical to TRBD1. CDR3 length: 13 residues. Trimming took 3 bases from V and 4 from J; bases not matched to a gene: 2. The germline V gene has CDR1 SGDLS and CDR2 YYNGEE. CDR3 DNA: TGTGCCAGCAGCGGGGACAGCCCAGATACGCAGTATCTT. Translation: CASSGDSPDTQYL.

V usage is TRBV12-3 or TRBV12-4 and J usage is TRBJ2-3; D is perhaps TRBD1 (6 bases). The CDR3 sequence is 17 residues long. V lost 5 bases and J 4 bases, leaving 22 bases between the germline ends. DNA of the CDR3: TGTGCCAGCAGTCAATCCCCTTGGCCAGGGGTGGCAGATACGCAGTATTTT. This translates into CASSQSPWPGVADTQYF.

The chain has TRBV21-1 and TRBJ2-6. TRBV21-1 is deemed a pseudogene. This CDR3 comprises 19 residues. CDR3 protein: CASSKVVVDRSSGANVLTF. The CDR3 DNA sequence: TGTGCCAGCAGCAAAGTTGTTGTGGACCGGTCCTCTGGGGCCAACGTCCTGACTTTC.

The chain employs TRBV6-5 and TRBJ1-5, with no clear D. Germline assignment: CDR1 MNHEY and CDR2 SVGAGI. This CDR3 has 13 residues. V lost 2 bases and J 7 bases, leaving 9 bases between the germline ends. The CDR3 loop reads CASSYGSRQPQHF. Written as DNA, the CDR3 is TGTGCCAGCAGTTACGGGAGCAGGCAGCCCCAGCATTTT.

Note on this clonotype: Likely a read error: the CDR3 ends without its conserved phenylalanine or tryptophan. The chain has TRBV14 and TRBJ2-3; 13 bases map to TRBD2. This CDR3 contains 16 residues. Losses at the gene ends were 3 bases for V and 3 bases for J; bases not matched to a gene: 3. Per the germline V gene, CDR1 is SGHDN and CDR2 is FVKESK. CDR3 region: CASSHGLAGETDTQYS. The CDR3 nucleotides are TGTGCCAGCAGCCACGGACTAGCGGGAGAGACAGATACGCAGTATTCT.

This clonotype showed up many times. The chain combines TRBV7-6 with TRBJ2-3, with TRBD2 matching 7 bases. Per the germline V gene, CDR1 is SGHVS and CDR2 is FNYEAQ. The J segment lost 2 bases and the V segment lost 2 bases, leaving 4 bases of the junction unmatched. This CDR3 contains 15 residues. The CDR3 loop is CASSLRGSYTDTQYF. The CDR3 region has the DNA TGTGCCAGCAGCTTACGCGGGAGCTACACAGATACGCAGTATTTT. The whole variable domain, remainder taken from reference TRBV7-6 and TRBJ2-3, is GAGVSQSPRYKVTKRGQDVALRCDPISGHVSLYWYRQALGQGPEFLTYFNYEAQQDKSGLPNDRFSAERPEGSISTLTIQRTEQRDSAMYRCASSLRGSYTDTQYFGPGTRLTVL.

In regard to this clonotype: The junction and the germline gene differ at one end; a read error may be behind it. This chain connects TRBV2 to TRBJ1-4; TRBD1 matches at 11 bases. This CDR3 is 13 amino acids long. The germline V gene has CDR1 SNHLY and CDR2 FYNNEI. The CDR3 is CAITGTGGEKLLF. CDR3 bases: TGTGCCATTACCGGGACAGGGGGTGAAAAACTGCTTTTT.

J is TRBJ1-2 and V is TRBV20-1; D is perhaps TRBD1 (6 bases). Per the germline V gene, CDR1 is DFQATT and CDR2 is SNEGSKA (reference sequence). The CDR3 is made up of 13 amino acids. V lost 3 bases, J lost 3 bases, and 11 bases lay in between. CDR3 region: CSARRGMDYGYTF. CDR3 DNA sequence: TGCAGTGCTAGGAGGGGGATGGACTATGGCTACACCTTC.

The sample holds many counts of this clonotype. The rearrangement links TRBV6-5 to TRBJ1-4; weak D call: TRBD1 (5 bases). Germline values: CDR1 MNHEY, CDR2 SVGAGI. Between the trimmed V and J ends, which lost 4 bases and 0 bases, there was a span of 6 bases. The CDR3 has 14 amino acids. The chain's CDR3 is CASSSGATNEKLFF. CDR3 coding DNA: TGTGCCAGCAGTTCGGGGGCAACTAATGAAAAACTGTTTTTT.

CDR3 nucleotides: TGTGCCAGCAGCGTAGGGGGGCAGACTGAAGCTTTCTTT. Protein sequence: CASSVGGQTEAFF. V usage is TRBV9 and J usage is TRBJ1-1, with D possibly being TRBD1 (6 bases). V was pared by 0 bases and J by 5 bases, with 8 bases between. CDR1 SGDLS and CDR2 YYNGEE come from the germline V gene. The CDR3 is 13 amino acids.

Details on this clonotype: Being one base from a much bigger clone, this may be a read error. The chain uses TRBV7-9 and TRBJ1-1; TRBD1 aligns across 8 bases. The CDR3 is made up of 15 amino acids. J was trimmed by 6 bases and V by 0 bases; bases with no gene match: 6. Germline V gives CDR1 SEHNR, CDR2 FQNEAQ (reference sequence). CDR3 residues: CASSLARTGSPEAFF. The CDR3 region has the DNA TGTGCCAGCAGCTTAGCGAGGACAGGGTCGCCTGAAGCTTTCTTT.

The V call is TRBV27, the J call TRBJ2-7; 14 bases line up with TRBD2. Germline CDR1 is MNHEY and CDR2 is SMNVEV (reference sequence). The CDR3 spans 17 residues. After removal of 6 bases from V and 2 bases from J, the junction contained 9 bases not matched to a gene. Written as DNA, the CDR3 is TGTGCCAGCAGAATGGGACTAGCGGGAGTTGGGGCCTACGAGCAGTACTTC. Its translation is CASRMGLAGVGAYEQYF.

CDR3 in DNA: TGTGCCAGCAGCGTAGCTCGGGAGAGCTCCTATAATTCACCCCTCCACTTT. Residues: CASSVARESSYNSPLHF. V and J are TRBV9 and TRBJ1-6; D not resolved. The V gene lost 0 bases and the J gene lost 0 bases, with 10 bases spanning the gap. The CDR3 sequence is 17 residues long. Germline V lookup: CDR1 SGDLS, CDR2 YYNGEE.

This clonotype was seen many times. This chain joins TRBV12-5 and TRBJ2-3; 8 bases align to TRBD2. The CDR3 loop spans 16 amino acids. Germline assignment: CDR1 LGHNT and CDR2 FRNRAP. V was clipped by 2 bases and J by 2 bases; unmatched bases: 6. CDR3 nucleotide sequence: TGTGCTAGTGGTTTGCACGGGGGGGCCGTCACAGATACGCAGTATTTT. Residues: CASGLHGGAVTDTQYF. The full variable domain, with the rest looked up from reference TRBV12-5 and TRBJ2-3, is DARVTQTPRHKVTEMGQEVTMRCQPILGHNTVFWYRQTMMQGLELLAYFRNRAPLDDSGMPKDRFSAEMPDATLATLKIQPSEPRDSAVYFCASGLHGGAVTDTQYFGPGTRLTVL.

This clonotype appeared many times. The chain couples TRBV2 to TRBJ2-1, with 9 bases that match TRBD1. Germline CDR1 reads SNHLY; CDR2 reads FYNNEI. This CDR3 has 10 residues. V was pared by 10 bases and J by 15 bases, with 7 bases of the junction left unmatched. DNA for the CDR3: TGTGCCACCGAAGACAGGGGGACGTTCTTC. Protein: CATEDRGTFF.

Note on this clonotype: A much more abundant neighbour one base away suggests this may be a read error. The gene calls are TRBV4-3 and TRBJ1-4, with 7 bases lining up with TRBD1. Germline V lookup: CDR1 LGHNA, CDR2 YSLEER. V shed 3 bases, J shed 12 bases, and the junction held 13 bases outside the gene matches. CDR3 length equals 15 residues. The CDR3, as DNA: TGCGCCAGCAGCCAGTCACAGGGGATGAGGGAAGAACTGTTTTTT. Its protein is CASSQSQGMREELFF.

The chain carries TRBV7-9 and TRBJ2-7, with a weak D call TRBD1 (6 bases). Germline CDR1 reads SEHNR; CDR2 reads FQNEAQ (reference sequence). Trimming stripped 5 bases from V and 4 bases from J, with 15 bases between. The CDR3 runs to 14 residues. The CDR3 loop is CASSPRDKFYEQYF. The CDR3 nucleotides are TGTGCCAGCAGCCCCCGGGACAAATTTTACGAGCAGTACTTC. Full variable domain (missing parts from reference TRBV7-9 and TRBJ2-7): DTGVSQNPRHKITKRGQNVTFRCDPISEHNRLYWYRQTLGQGPEFLTYFQNEAQLEKSRLLSDRFSAERPKGSFSTLEIQRTEQGDSAMYLCASSPRDKFYEQYFGPGTRLTVT.

As regards this clonotype: Mismatch with germline at one junction end may stem from a read error. The V call is TRBV7-2, the J call TRBJ2-7, with TRBD2 matching over 11 bases. Germline assignment: CDR1 SGHTA and CDR2 FQGNSA. The CDR3 loop spans 15 amino acids. The CDR3 here is CACSLAGGGFYEQYF. CDR3 coding DNA: TGTGCCTGCAGCTTAGCGGGAGGGGGATTCTACGAGCAGTACTTC.

The V gene is TRBV4-3, the J gene TRBJ2-7; D gene ambiguous. The CDR3 covers 14 residues. The V end lost 3 bases, the J end lost 2 bases, and 11 bases lay between the germline ends. Germline V gene lookup returns CDR1 LGHNA and CDR2 YSLEER. For the CDR3, the DNA is TGCGCCAGCAGCCACCTTGATGCACCCTACGAGCAGTACTTC. The encoded protein is CASSHLDAPYEQYF.